This T cell receptor (beta chain) was obtained from a study of shared T cell receptors in the human thymus. The length of the CDR3 is 15 residues. Trimming took off 7 bases at V and 0 bases at J, with 17 bases between the two ends. Per germline, CDR1 SQVTM and CDR2 ANQGSEA. Profiled with immunoSEQ multiplex PCR; TCRdb holds only in-frame clones, not every one. Of approximately 400,000 clones in the sample, approximately 95% were seen once. What was sequenced was thymocytes. The chain recombines TRBV29-1 with TRBJ2-3; tentatively, D is TRBD1 (6 bases). This sequence was found in a human donor. CDR3: CSALRDIASTDTQYF. DNA of the CDR3: TGCAGCGCCCTCCGGGACATTGCTAGCACAGATACGCAGTATTTT.